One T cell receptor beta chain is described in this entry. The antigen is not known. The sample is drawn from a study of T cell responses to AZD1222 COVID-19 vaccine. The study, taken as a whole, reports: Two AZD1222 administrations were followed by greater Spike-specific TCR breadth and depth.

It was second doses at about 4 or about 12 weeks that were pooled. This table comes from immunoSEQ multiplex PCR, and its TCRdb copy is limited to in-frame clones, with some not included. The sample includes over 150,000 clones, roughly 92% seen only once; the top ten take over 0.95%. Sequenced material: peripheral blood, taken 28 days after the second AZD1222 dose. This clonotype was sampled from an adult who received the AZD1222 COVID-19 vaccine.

The CDR3, as DNA: TGTGCCAGCAGCGTAGGGGGGCAGGGTGGTGAAAAACTGTTTTTT. Translating gives CASSVGGQGGEKLFF. The gene calls are TRBV9 and TRBJ1-4; D is perhaps TRBD1 (6 bases). The V end lost 0 bases, the J end lost 7 bases, and 13 bases lay between the germline ends. Germline lookup yields CDR1 SGDLS and CDR2 YYNGEE. This CDR3 contains 15 residues.